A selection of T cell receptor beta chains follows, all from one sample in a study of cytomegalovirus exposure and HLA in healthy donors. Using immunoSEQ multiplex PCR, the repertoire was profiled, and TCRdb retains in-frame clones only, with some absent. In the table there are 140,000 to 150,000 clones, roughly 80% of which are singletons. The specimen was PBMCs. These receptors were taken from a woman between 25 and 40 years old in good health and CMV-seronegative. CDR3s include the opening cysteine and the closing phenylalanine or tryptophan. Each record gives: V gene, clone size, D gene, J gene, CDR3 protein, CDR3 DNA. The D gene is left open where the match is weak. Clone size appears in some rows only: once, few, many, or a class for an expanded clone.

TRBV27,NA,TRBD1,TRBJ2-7,CASSGTGFSYEQYF,TGTGCCAGCTCCGGGACAGGGTTCTCCTACGAGCAGTACTTC
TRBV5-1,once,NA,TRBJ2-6,CASSADGNSGANVLTF,TGCGCCAGCAGCGCGGACGGGAACTCTGGGGCCAACGTCCTGACTTTC
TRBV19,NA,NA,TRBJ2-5,CASSIGGETQYF,TGTGCCAGTAGTATAGGAGGGGAGACCCAGTACTTC
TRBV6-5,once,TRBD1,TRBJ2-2,CASSPGQGVSGELFF,TGTGCCAGCAGCCCGGGACAGGGAGTGAGCGGGGAGCTGTTTTTT
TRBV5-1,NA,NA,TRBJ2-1,CASRPGSRYNEQFF,TGCGCCAGCAGGCCCGGGAGTCGGTACAATGAGCAGTTCTTC
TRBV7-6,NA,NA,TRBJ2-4,CASSLAPRGPLNIQYF,TGTGCCAGCAGCTTAGCGCCCAGGGGTCCGCTAAACATTCAGTACTTC
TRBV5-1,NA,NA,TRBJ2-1,CASSLTILASQIQFF,TGCGCCAGCAGCTTGACCATTCTAGCCTCTCAAATTCAGTTCTTC
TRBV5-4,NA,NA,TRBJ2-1,CASSLAGQNEQFF,TGTGCCAGCAGCTTAGCGGGCCAGAATGAGCAGTTCTTC
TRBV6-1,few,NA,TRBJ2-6,CASSEDSSGANVLTF,TGTGCCAGCAGTGAAGACAGCTCTGGGGCCAACGTCCTGACTTTC
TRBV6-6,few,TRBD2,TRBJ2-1,CASTPSGRAIKNEQFF,TGTGCCAGCACCCCTAGCGGGAGGGCCATTAAGAATGAGCAGTTCTTC
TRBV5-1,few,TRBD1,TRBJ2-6,CASSDGQGYASGANVLTF,TGCGCCAGCAGCGACGGACAGGGTTATGCCTCGGGGGCCAACGTCCTGACTTTC
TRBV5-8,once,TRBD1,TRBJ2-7,CASSPGTGDGYEQYF,TGTGCCAGCAGCCCGGGGACAGGGGACGGCTACGAGCAGTACTTC
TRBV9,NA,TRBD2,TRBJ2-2,CASSVAGGNTGELFF,TGTGCCAGCAGCGTAGCGGGAGGGAACACCGGGGAGCTGTTTTTT
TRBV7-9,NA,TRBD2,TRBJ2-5,CASSLGAGGAQETQYF,TGTGCCAGCAGCTTAGGAGCGGGAGGTGCTCAAGAGACCCAGTACTTC
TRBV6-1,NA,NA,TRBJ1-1,CASSESWGGTEAFF,TGTGCCAGCAGTGAAAGTTGGGGGGGCACTGAAGCTTTCTTT
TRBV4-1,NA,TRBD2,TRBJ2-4,CASSQDQGSGSVAKNIQYF,TGCGCCAGCAGCCAAGATCAGGGTAGCGGGAGCGTAGCCAAAAACATTCAGTACTTC
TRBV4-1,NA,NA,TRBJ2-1,CASRAVGSYNEQFF,TGCGCCAGCAGGGCGGTTGGCTCCTACAATGAGCAGTTCTTC
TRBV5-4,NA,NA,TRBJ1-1,CASSSPRTVENTEAFF,TGTGCCAGCAGCTCGCCCCGGACTGTTGAAAACACTGAAGCTTTCTTT